This TCR beta chain was recovered during a study of beta chain features in type 1 diabetes. Study information: Age and gender were similar between patients and healthy donors, as were cell yields.

Study-level findings and limits: Insertion counts at VDJ junctions were lower in type 1 diabetes patients, who also showed more deletions there. Researchers reported that naive, central memory and Treg TCRB repertoires appeared more similar in patients than in healthy donors. Shortening that was moderate but significant affected the TCRB CDR3s of Type 1 diabetes patients in all four CD4+ subsets. Any PCR bias toward short templates would affect both groups alike.

Trimming took 0 bases from V and 1 from J, leaving 11 bases between them. The length of the CDR3 is 15 residues. Germline V gene lookup returns CDR1 SGHNT and CDR2 YYREEE (reference sequence). Every bit of the isolated RNA underwent reverse transcription, so sequencing read expressed TCRB transcripts. Clones were sequenced by immunoSEQ multiplex PCR, and TCRdb holds only the in-frame ones, with some missing. The table shows hundreds of thousands of clones, with around 15% occurring only once. To note about this clone: What it recognizes is unknown.

The sequence was collected from a man aged 18 to 29 with type 1 diabetes. The V and J genes are TRBV5-4 and TRBJ2-7; weak D call: TRBD2 (6 bases). Specimen: naive CD4+ T cells from blood. This CDR3 reads CASSLAGVGSYEQYF. The CDR3 DNA reads TGTGCCAGCAGCTTGGCGGGAGTAGGATCCTACGAGCAGTACTTC.